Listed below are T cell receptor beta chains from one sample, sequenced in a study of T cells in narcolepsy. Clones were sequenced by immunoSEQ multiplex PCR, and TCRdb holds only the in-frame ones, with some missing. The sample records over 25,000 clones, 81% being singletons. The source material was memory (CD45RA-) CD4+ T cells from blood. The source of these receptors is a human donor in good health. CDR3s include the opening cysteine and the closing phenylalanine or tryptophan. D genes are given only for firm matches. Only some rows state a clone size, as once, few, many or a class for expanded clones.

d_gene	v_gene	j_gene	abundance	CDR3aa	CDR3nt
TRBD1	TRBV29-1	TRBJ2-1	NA	CSVEVTGGNEQFF	TGCAGCGTTGAGGTGACAGGGGGCAATGAGCAGTTCTTC
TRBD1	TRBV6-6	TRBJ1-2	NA	CASRYSRTGIGYTF	TGTGCCAGCAGGTATTCGAGGACAGGTATTGGCTACACCTTC
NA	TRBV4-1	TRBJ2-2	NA	CASSQDRQGGNTGELFF	TGCGCCAGCAGCCAAGATCGCCAGGGGGGAAACACCGGGGAGCTGTTTTTT
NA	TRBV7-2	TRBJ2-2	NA	CASSQSGSNTGELFF	TGTGCCAGCAGCCAAAGCGGGTCGAACACCGGGGAGCTGTTTTTT
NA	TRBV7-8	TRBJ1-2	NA	CASSLGGQRIYGYTF	TGTGCCAGCAGCTTAGGGGGGCAGCGGATCTATGGCTACACCTTC
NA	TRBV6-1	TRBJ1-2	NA	CASSGPGILDYGYTF	TGTGCCAGCAGTGGGCCCGGGATTCTGGACTATGGCTACACCTTC
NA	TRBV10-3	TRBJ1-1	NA	CAISDWQGHTEAFF	TGTGCCATCAGTGACTGGCAGGGCCACACTGAAGCTTTCTTT
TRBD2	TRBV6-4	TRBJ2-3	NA	CASRRTSGAPSDTQYF	TGTGCCAGCCGTAGGACTAGCGGGGCACCGTCTGATACGCAGTATTTT
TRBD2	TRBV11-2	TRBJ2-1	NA	CASSLAGTSSEQFF	TGTGCCAGCAGCTTAGCCGGGACTAGCAGTGAGCAGTTCTTC
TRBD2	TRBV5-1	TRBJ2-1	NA	CASSLVPSGQTNEQFF	TGCGCCAGCAGCTTGGTGCCTAGCGGGCAAACAAATGAGCAGTTCTTC
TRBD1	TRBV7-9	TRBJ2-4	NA	CASNLGAIDRDRSNIQYF	TGTGCCAGCAACTTGGGGGCTATCGACAGGGATAGGTCAAACATTCAGTACTTC
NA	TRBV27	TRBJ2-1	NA	CASSLSGLVGNEQFF	TGTGCCAGCAGTTTATCCGGGCTAGTCGGTAATGAGCAGTTCTTC
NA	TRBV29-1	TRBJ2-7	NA	CSAAIFGSSYEQYF	TGCAGCGCAGCCATTTTTGGGTCCTCCTACGAGCAGTACTTC
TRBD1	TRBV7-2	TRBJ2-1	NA	CASSLAVRSGGSYNEQFF	TGTGCCAGCAGCTTAGCGGTTCGTTCAGGGGGCTCCTACAATGAGCAGTTCTTC
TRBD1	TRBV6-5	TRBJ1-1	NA	CASSLDRGRDTEAFF	TGTGCCAGCAGCCTAGACAGGGGGCGAGACACTGAAGCTTTCTTT
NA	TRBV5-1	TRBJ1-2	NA	CASSLTGSNYGYTF	TGCGCCAGCAGCTTAACAGGGTCTAACTATGGCTACACCTTC
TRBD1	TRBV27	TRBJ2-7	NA	CASRKTIAGGYEQYF	TGTGCCAGCCGAAAGACCATCGCAGGGGGCTACGAGCAGTACTTC
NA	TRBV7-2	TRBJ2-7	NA	CASSLPAYEQYF	TGTGCCAGCAGCTTACCCGCCTACGAGCAGTACTTC
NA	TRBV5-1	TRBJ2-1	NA	CASSWVGGGNEQFF	TGCGCCAGCAGCTGGGTGGGGGGCGGCAATGAGCAGTTCTTC
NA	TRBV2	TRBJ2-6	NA	CASRAGQPTVSGANVLTF	TGTGCCAGCAGAGCGGGACAGCCTACCGTCTCTGGGGCCAACGTCCTGACTTTC
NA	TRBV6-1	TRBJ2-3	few	CASSERGTDTQYF	TGTGCCAGCAGTGAAAGGGGAACCGATACGCAGTATTTT
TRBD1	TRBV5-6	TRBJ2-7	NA	CASSLKQGAFYEQYF	TGTGCCAGCAGCTTGAAACAGGGGGCATTCTACGAGCAGTACTTC
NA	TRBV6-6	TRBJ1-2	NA	CASSRTDAFSGYTF	TGTGCCAGCAGTCGTACCGACGCCTTTAGTGGCTACACCTTC
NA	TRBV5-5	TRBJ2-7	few	CASSLAEEQYF	TGTGCCAGCAGCTTGGCGGAAGAGCAGTACTTC
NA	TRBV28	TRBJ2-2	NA	CASSLNTGELFF	TGTGCCAGCAGTTTAAACACCGGGGAGCTGTTTTTT
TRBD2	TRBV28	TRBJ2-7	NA	CASSLARMGLALTYEQYF	TGTGCCAGCAGTCTAGCGCGGATGGGACTAGCGCTAACCTACGAGCAGTACTTC
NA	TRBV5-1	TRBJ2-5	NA	CASSLAFNREETQYF	TGCGCCAGCAGCTTGGCTTTCAATCGGGAAGAGACCCAGTACTTC
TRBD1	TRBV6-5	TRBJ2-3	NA	CASRGQGSDTQYF	TGTGCCAGCAGGGGACAGGGGTCAGATACGCAGTATTTT
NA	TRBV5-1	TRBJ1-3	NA	CASSTYSGNTIYF	TGCGCCAGCAGCACCTACTCTGGAAACACCATATATTTT
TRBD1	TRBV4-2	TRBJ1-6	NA	CASSQTGQGVVNSPLHF	TGTGCCAGCAGCCAAACCGGACAGGGCGTTGTGAATTCACCCCTCCACTTT
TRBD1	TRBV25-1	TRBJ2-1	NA	CASSDPRTGDNEQFF	TGTGCCAGCAGTGACCCCAGGACAGGGGACAATGAGCAGTTCTTC
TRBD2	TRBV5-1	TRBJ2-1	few	CASSLTSGRGYNEQFF	TGCGCCAGCAGCTTGACTAGCGGGAGGGGCTACAATGAGCAGTTCTTC
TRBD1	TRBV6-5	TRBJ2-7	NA	CASSPWDRGVYEQYF	TGTGCCAGCAGTCCTTGGGACAGGGGTGTCTACGAGCAGTACTTC
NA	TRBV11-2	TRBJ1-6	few	CASSFSGVLGSPLHF	TGTGCCAGCAGCTTCTCTGGGGTCCTTGGGTCACCCCTCCACTTT
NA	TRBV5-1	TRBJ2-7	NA	CASSRGHAEQYF	TGCGCCAGCAGCAGGGGACACGCCGAGCAGTACTTC
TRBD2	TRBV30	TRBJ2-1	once	CAWARTRGNEQFF	TGTGCCTGGGCCCGGACTAGAGGTAATGAGCAGTTCTTC
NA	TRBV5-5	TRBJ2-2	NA	CASSRQVANTGELFF	TGTGCCAGCAGCCGGCAGGTCGCGAACACCGGGGAGCTGTTTTTT
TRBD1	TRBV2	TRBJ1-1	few	CASLDRGNTEAFF	TGTGCCAGCCTGGACAGGGGGAATACTGAAGCTTTCTTT
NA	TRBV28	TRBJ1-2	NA	CASSLGNVYYGYTF	TGTGCCAGCAGTTTAGGGAACGTTTACTATGGCTACACCTTC
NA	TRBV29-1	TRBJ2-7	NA	CSVEFAYEQYF	TGCAGCGTTGAATTCGCGTACGAGCAGTACTTC
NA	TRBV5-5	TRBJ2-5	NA	CASSPRGPGETQYF	TGTGCCAGCAGCCCTCGGGGGCCAGGGGAGACCCAGTACTTC
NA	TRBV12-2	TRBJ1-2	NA	CASRGALAPRKTYGYTF	TGTGCAAGTCGCGGGGCATTGGCTCCACGAAAGACCTATGGCTACACCTTC